Listed below are T cell receptor beta chains from one sample, sequenced in a study of CD8+CD57+ T cells in acquired aplastic anemia. Each CDR3 protein is one row after TCRdb ran MiXCR on the reads. The top ten clones hold 40% to 50% of a sample with about 180,000 distinct CDR3 sequences, roughly 63% of them seen once. What was sequenced was sorted CD4+, CD8+, or CD8+CD57+ T cells (not recorded which) from PBMCs. The receptors stem from a human donor with aplastic anemia. Both conserved end residues are part of each CDR3. A D gene is named only where the DNA matches it firmly. Not every row has a clone size; where given, it reads once, few, many or a size class.

TRBJ1-3,NA,TRBV20-1,NA,CSAYRDGGNTIYF,TGCAGTGCTTACCGGGACGGGGGAAACACCATATATTTT
TRBJ1-6,NA,TRBV19,NA,CATVGTRDSPLHF,TGTGCCACAGTCGGGACAAGGGATTCACCCCTCCACTTT
TRBJ1-2,few,TRBV6-5,NA,CAISEGRAGYTF,TGTGCCATCAGTGAAGGTAGGGCCGGCTACACCTTC
TRBJ2-7,NA,TRBV7-9,TRBD2,CASSRSGLAGYEQYF,TGTGCCAGCAGCCGCTCCGGACTAGCGGGCTACGAGCAGTACTTC
TRBJ2-7,NA,TRBV24-1,NA,CATSESRDSYEQYF,TGTGCCACCAGTGAGTCCCGGGACTCCTACGAGCAGTACTTC
TRBJ1-5,NA,TRBV7-8,TRBD1,CASSHGTGGIQPQHF,TGTGCCAGCAGCCATGGGACAGGGGGTATTCAGCCCCAGCATTTT
TRBJ2-7,NA,TRBV29-1,NA,CSVYVAASSYEQYF,TGCAGCGTTTACGTAGCGGCGAGCTCCTACGAGCAGTACTTC
TRBJ2-7,few,TRBV10-2,NA,CASSESGPSPYEQYF,TGCGCCAGCAGTGAGTCTGGGCCCAGCCCCTACGAGCAGTACTTC
TRBJ1-5,NA,TRBV20-1,NA,CSATISNQPQHF,TGCAGTGCTACAATAAGCAATCAGCCCCAGCATTTT
TRBJ2-2,few,TRBV29-1,TRBD2,CSVEVGTSGREHTGELFF,TGCAGCGTCGAAGTTGGGACTAGCGGGAGGGAGCACACCGGGGAGCTGTTTTTT
TRBJ2-3,NA,TRBV6-4,TRBD2,CASSGDSGGPYNEQYF,TGTGCCAGCAGTGGCGATAGCGGGGGGCCCTACAATGAGCAGTATTTT
TRBJ2-5,NA,TRBV7-3,NA,CASSLMDMGTETQYF,TGTGCCAGCAGCTTAATGGATATGGGTACCGAGACCCAGTACTTC
TRBJ2-1,NA,TRBV6-1,NA,CASSAKLAHEQFF,TGTGCCAGCAGCGCAAAACTAGCACATGAGCAGTTCTTC
TRBJ2-1,NA,TRBV7-2,TRBD2,CASSYLSGASYNEQFF,TGTGCCAGCAGCTACTTAAGCGGGGCCTCCTACAATGAGCAGTTCTTC
TRBJ2-1,NA,TRBV20-1,TRBD2,CSANLAGGSYNEQFF,TGCAGTGCAAATCTAGCGGGGGGGTCCTACAATGAGCAGTTCTTC
TRBJ1-6,few,TRBV10-3,NA,CAIRPLYRDSPLHF,TGTGCCATCAGGCCCCTGTACAGGGACTCACCCCTCCACTTT
TRBJ2-5,once,TRBV24-1,NA,CATSDLLDSLGGETQYF,TGTGCCACCAGTGATTTGCTGGACAGCCTCGGTGGTGAGACCCAGTACTTC
TRBJ2-2,many,TRBV7-6,NA,CASSLWQANTGELFF,TGTGCCAGCAGCTTATGGCAGGCGAACACCGGGGAGCTGTTTTTT
TRBJ2-7,NA,TRBV19,TRBD1,CASSTQWTGSYEQYF,TGTGCCAGTAGTACACAATGGACAGGGTCTTACGAGCAGTACTTC
TRBJ1-2,few,TRBV7-9,NA,CASSWATGLSYTF,TGTGCCAGCAGTTGGGCAACAGGGCTGAGCTACACCTTC
TRBJ2-7,NA,TRBV5-4,NA,CAGSLNYEQYF,TGTGCCGGCAGCTTGAACTACGAGCAGTACTTC
TRBJ1-1,NA,TRBV2,NA,CASSTDLNTEAFF,TGTGCCAGCAGCACGGATTTGAACACTGAAGCTTTCTTT
TRBJ2-3,NA,TRBV12-3/TRBV12-4,NA,CASRPNPSTDTQYF,TGTGCCAGCAGGCCAAACCCTAGCACAGATACGCAGTATTTT
TRBJ2-3,many,TRBV5-1,NA,CASKDGGVRPTDTQYF,TGCGCCAGCAAGGACGGCGGGGTCAGGCCCACAGATACGCAGTATTTT
TRBJ1-1,few,TRBV7-3,TRBD1,CASSETGVTEAFF,TGTGCCAGCAGTGAGACAGGGGTGACTGAAGCTTTCTTT